The clone carrying this TCR beta chain was recorded at least ten times. The target antigen is unknown. The CDR3 length is 16 residues. V shed 7 bases and J 5 bases; nucleotides not matched to a gene: 14. This sample was included in a study of response to subunit inactivated influenza vaccine. General study results and limits: There was a suggestion from the authors that each seasonal influenza vaccination recruits few new T cells.

Each CDR3 protein is one row after TCRdb ran MiXCR on the RT-PCR reads. The data contain fewer than 700,000 distinct CDR3 sequences, roughly 13% of them singletons. This receptor was taken from a man aged 45-60 years who received an inactivated influenza vaccine. The sequences come from PBMCs from blood, collected roughly 46 days after vaccination. The chain is built from TRBV12-3 or TRBV12-4 and TRBJ2-5, with 9 bases fitting TRBD1. The CDR3 region has the DNA TGTGCCAGCACCGCCTCCGGGACAGGGCAGGAGGAGACCCAGTACTTC. Residues: CASTASGTGQEETQYF.